The present T cell receptor (beta chain) was sequenced within a study of T cell responses to AZD1222 COVID-19 vaccine. Sequencing used immunoSEQ multiplex PCR; TCRdb keeps in-frame clones, though not all of them. The data contain about 120,000 clones, 70% to 90% of them singletons. V was pared by 9 bases and J by 5 bases, with 16 bases between. Germline V gene data show CDR1 as SNHLY and CDR2 as FYNNEI. There are 13 residues in the CDR3. The sample holds one count of this clone. The genes are TRBV2 and TRBJ2-5; D remains unclear. This specimen consisted of peripheral blood, obtained on day 0 of AZD1222 vaccination. This clonotype was sampled from an adult in good health. The CDR3 here is CARSAELRETQYF. CDR3 nucleotides: TGTGCCAGGAGCGCGGAACTTAGGGAGACCCAGTACTTC.